The text below deals with one TCR beta chain. Its antigen remains unidentified. Time point here: baseline, week 1 (first vaccination visit). Treatment described: pre-vaccination baseline after standard-of-care therapy. Each tumor in the donors was a new WHO grade 3 or 4 astrocytoma, IDH1-mutant and ATRX-lost. These data come from a study of a mutant IDH1 vaccine in newly diagnosed glioma. Whole-study context: It was radiotherapy, temozolomide, or both that patients received previously, with most receiving both. Study results and limitations: Pseudoprogression looked unconnected to shifts in top peripheral T cell clonotypes. The occurrence of vaccine-induced immune responses was seen in 80% to 95% of patients.

Germline V gene data show CDR1 as MNHEY and CDR2 as SVGAGI. J was trimmed by 5 bases and V by 4 bases; bases with no gene match: 5. This CDR3 has 15 residues. Sequencing was performed with immunoSEQ multiplex PCR; in TCRdb, only in-frame clones are kept and a portion is missing. In the table there are approximately 88,000 clones, around four fifths of which are singletons. The material was PBMCs, obtained from a glioma patient treated with radiotherapy, temozolomide or both. The chain uses TRBV6-5 and TRBJ2-1; 10 bases are shared with TRBD1. The receptor comes from a man aged 40-55 years with glioma. CDR3 nucleotide sequence: TGTGCCAGCAGTTTCGCCGGGACAGGGGACAATGAGCAGTTCTTC. The encoded protein is CASSFAGTGDNEQFF.